In this sample, the clone carrying this TCR beta chain turned up once. Followed longitudinally, the Seattle patients had been enrolled during active infection. Trimming removed 8 bases from V and 8 bases from J; junction bases left unmatched: 14. Germline lookup yields CDR1 SGHTA and CDR2 FQGNSA. CDR3 length: 14 residues. This record comes from a study of blood T cell repertoires in COVID-19. For the study at large: The study drew acute and convalescent COVID-19 samples from the United States, Italy and Spain. Nucleic acid was either cDNA or gDNA, and it came from T cells, B-cell-depleted T cells, or PBMCs.

TCRdb's copy holds only in-frame clones and misses some; the assay was immunoSEQ multiplex PCR. The sample comprises roughly 90,000 clones, over 75% of which are singletons, and roughly 3.2% rests with the top ten. The sample comprised peripheral blood. This receptor was obtained from a woman aged 80 or older with COVID-19, enrolled during active disease. The chain joins TRBV7-2 to TRBJ1-2, with 7 positions matching TRBD1. Here the CDR3 DNA reads TGTGCCAGCGAAAAGGGGGCGCGGGCGGAGGGCTACACCTTC. Translating it yields CASEKGARAEGYTF.